These 24 T cell receptor beta chains were all obtained from the same sample, sequenced in a study of T cells after posttransplantation cyclophosphamide (dated by TCRdb to the mid-2010s). The receptor library was made with the immunoSEQ multiplex PCR assay. TCRdb holds this immuneACCESS table with in-frame rearrangements only. Some clones are missing; in checked studies, unresolved V genes explain under half, and the rest has no known cause. The sample contains 3,000 to 4,000 clones, 62% of them found a single time. Roughly 25% of the sample is in the top ten clones. Sequenced input: memory CD8+ T cells sorted from blood. The source is a man aged 25 to 40 in good health and a related stem cell transplant donor.

The chain uses TRBV25-1 and TRBJ2-5, with 9 nucleotides matching TRBD2. The CDR3 is 15 amino acids. V dropped 1 base and J dropped 12; count of bases not matched to a gene: 12. The V gene's germline CDR1 is MGHDK and CDR2 SYGVNS. This CDR3 reads CASSESLSGGPPEYF. Here the CDR3 DNA reads TGTGCCAGCAGTGAATCCCTTAGCGGGGGCCCCCCAGAGTACTTC.

The chain couples TRBV4-1 to TRBJ1-1; D remains unclear. Per germline, CDR1 MGHRA and CDR2 YSYEKL. This CDR3 comprises 15 residues. The ends were cut back, 0 bases at V and 6 bases at J, with 14 bases in the middle. CDR3 bases: TGCGCCAGCAGCCAAGAAGGTATAGCGATGCCTGAAGCTTTCTTT. Translating gives CASSQEGIAMPEAFF.

V and J are TRBV7-6 and TRBJ2-5; TRBD1 matches 11 bases. The V segment lost 3 bases and the J segment 5 bases; nucleotides outside the gene matches: 5. The CDR3 length is 15 residues. CDR1 and CDR2 from the germline V gene are SGHVS and FNYEAQ. The CDR3 nucleotides read TGTGCCAGCAGCTTGGACAGGGGGCTAGGTGAGACCCAGTACTTC. This sequence encodes CASSLDRGLGETQYF.

The chain couples TRBV4-1 to TRBJ2-5, with a weak D call TRBD2 (6 bases). The DNA matches TRBJ2-7 better at its end, which makes the J call doubtful. Looked up from germline, CDR1 is MGHRA and CDR2 is YSYEKL. The CDR3 totals 13 residues. CDR3 loop: CASSGTGTYEQYF. CDR3 nucleotides: TGCGCCAGCAGCGGGACTGGGACCTACGAGCAGTACTTC.

The V call is TRBV11-3, the J call TRBJ1-1, with D possibly being TRBD1 (6 bases). The CDR3 is made up of 15 amino acids. Trimming took 5 bases from V and 3 from J, leaving 16 bases between them. CDR1 is SGHNT, CDR2 YENEEA, per germline. The CDR3 is CASSPSQGSDTEAFF. CDR3 in DNA: TGTGCCAGCAGCCCATCCCAGGGGTCCGACACTGAAGCTTTCTTT.

The chain couples TRBV9 to TRBJ2-7; 8 nucleotides agree with TRBD1. V lost 0 bases, J lost 6 bases, and 8 bases stayed unmatched. The CDR3 has 15 amino acids. Germline CDR1 SGDLS, CDR2 YYNGEE. This CDR3 is CASSVDRTGTAEQYF. CDR3 nucleotides: TGTGCCAGCAGCGTAGATCGGACAGGGACTGCCGAGCAGTACTTC.

The J gene is TRBJ2-1, the V gene TRBV10-3; TRBD2 matches 7 bases. Germline lookup yields CDR1 ENHRY and CDR2 SYGVKD. V shed 7 bases, J shed 3 bases, and the junction held 6 bases outside the gene matches. The CDR3 totals 14 residues. The CDR3 sequence: CAINNGGYYNEQFF. For the CDR3, the DNA is TGTGCCATCAACAACGGGGGGTACTACAATGAGCAGTTCTTC.

Regarding this clone: This probably arose from a read error, given a far larger clone one base away. The V call is TRBV9, the J call TRBJ1-3; TRBD1 aligns across 7 bases. The closer fit of TRBJ2-2 to the DNA end suggests the J call may be wrong. This CDR3 region has 15 residues. In germline, CDR1 is SGDLS, CDR2 YYNGEE. The CDR3: CAGSGRGTTTGELFF. CDR3 DNA: TGTGCCGGCAGCGGCAGGGGGACAACCACCGGGGAGCTGTTTTTT.

The V call is TRBV28, the J call TRBJ2-7; D might be TRBD1 (6 bases). Trimming removed 6 bases at V and 6 bases at J, with 21 bases between. The CDR3 length is 15 residues. CDR1 and CDR2 (germline): MDHEN, SYDVKM. The CDR3 spells CASSTPPGTPREQYF. CDR3 in DNA: TGTGCCAGCAGCACCCCTCCCGGGACACCTCGCGAGCAGTACTTC. The variable domain in full, with the rest retrieved from reference TRBV28 and TRBJ2-7, is DVKVTQSSRYLVKRTGEKVFLECVQDMDHENMFWYRQDPGLGLRLIYFSYDVKMKEKGDIPEGYSVSREKKERFSLILESASTNQTSMYLCASSTPPGTPREQYFGPGTRLTVT.

V and J are TRBV9 and TRBJ2-7, with D tentatively TRBD1 (8 bases). There are 14 residues in the CDR3. Germline V lookup: CDR1 SGDLS, CDR2 YYNGEE. V was cut by 5 bases and J by 4 bases, with 16 bases left in between. The CDR3 DNA sequence: TGTGCCAGCAGTGACAGGGGAGGGCCTTACGAGCAGTACTTC. It codes for CASSDRGGPYEQYF.

This clone was counted a few times. V is TRBV4-1 and J is TRBJ2-5; maybe TRBD1 (5 bases). TRBJ2-7 explains the end of the DNA better; the J call may be wrong. This CDR3 has 17 residues. In germline, CDR1 is MGHRA, CDR2 YSYEKL. The CDR3 bases are TGCGCCAGCAGCCAAGAAGGGCAAGGGGCGTCTTCCTACGAGCAGTACTTC. It is translated as CASSQEGQGASSYEQYF.

The rearrangement uses TRBV5-2 and TRBJ2-6; TRBD2 is the table's D call and was not checked against the DNA. TRBV5-2 is termed a pseudogene. The CDR3 has 16 amino acids. CDR3 coding DNA: TGTGCCAGCAATTCTAGTACACAAAGTCGGGCCAACGTCCTGACTTTC. Protein product: CASNSSTQSRANVLTF.

This clone showed up just once. This chain connects TRBV7-6 to TRBJ2-7; D is ambiguous. V was clipped by 4 bases and J by 2 bases, with 9 bases between them. The CDR3 runs 13 residues. The germline V gene has CDR1 SGHVS and CDR2 FNYEAQ. The CDR3 sequence is CASSSAEAYEQYF. As DNA, the CDR3 is TGTGCCAGCAGCTCCGCCGAGGCCTACGAGCAGTACTTC.

On this clone itself: Mismatch with germline at one junction end may stem from a read error. The J gene is TRBJ2-5, the V gene TRBV10-3; D might be TRBD1 (5 bases). Germline CDR1 ENHRY, CDR2 SYGVKD. This CDR3 contains 15 residues. CDR3: CAISESRQGTEAQYF. In DNA form, the CDR3 reads TGTGCCATCAGTGAGTCGAGGCAGGGAACAGAGGCCCAGTACTTC.

Here the CDR3 reads CASSQELGLHYEQYF. In DNA, the CDR3 is TGCGCCAGCAGCCAAGAATTGGGACTGCACTACGAGCAGTACTTC. V usage is TRBV4-1 and J usage is TRBJ2-7; perhaps TRBD2 as D (6 bases). Germline values: CDR1 MGHRA, CDR2 YSYEKL. V was cut by 0 bases and J by 3 bases, with 12 bases left in between. The CDR3 is 15 residues long.

V usage is TRBV4-3 and J usage is TRBJ2-2; TRBD2 matches at 12 bases. The germline V gene encodes CDR1 LGHNA and CDR2 YSLEER. The trim removed 0 bases at V and 6 bases at J, leaving 8 bases unmatched. This CDR3 is built from 18 residues. This CDR3 reads CASSQDRLAGGPPGELFF. CDR3 DNA sequence: TGCGCCAGCAGCCAAGATCGGCTAGCGGGGGGGCCCCCCGGGGAGCTGTTTTTT.

This chain joins TRBV11-1 and TRBJ2-5, with 9 bases lining up with TRBD1. The CDR3 totals 14 residues. V shed 7 bases and J 4 bases; nucleotides not matched to a gene: 7. Germline CDR1 is SGHAT and CDR2 is FQDESV (reference sequence). CDR3 in amino acids: CASKTTGGAETQYF. The CDR3 bases are TGTGCCAGCAAAACCACAGGGGGCGCAGAGACCCAGTACTTC.

The rearrangement joins TRBV7-3 to TRBJ2-1, with 7 bases matching TRBD2. The germline V gene has CDR1 SGHTA and CDR2 FQGTGA. The CDR3 totals 16 residues. Trimming cost V 4 bases and J 0 bases; bases outside gene matches: 6. The CDR3, as DNA: TGTGCCAGCAGCTCCTCGACTAGCAGCTCCTACAATGAGCAGTTCTTC. It yields the protein CASSSSTSSSYNEQFF.

The chain joins TRBV6-5 to TRBJ1-2; D gene ambiguous. The CDR3 totals 11 residues. Trimming left V 2 bases short and J 9 bases short, with 7 bases between. The germline CDR1 and CDR2 sequences are MNHEY and SVGAGI. The chain's CDR3 is CASSYPTSYTF. The CDR3, as DNA: TGTGCCAGCAGTTACCCGACAAGCTACACCTTC.

This clone occurred once. V and J are TRBV5-4 and TRBJ1-1, with D perhaps TRBD1 (6 bases). There are 15 residues in the CDR3. V shed 4 bases and J shed 1 base, with 14 bases lying between them. Germline values: CDR1 SGHNT, CDR2 YYREEE (reference sequence). Here the CDR3 DNA reads TGTGCCAGCAGCCACAAGAACAGGGAGAACACTGAAGCTTTCTTT. The encoded protein is CASSHKNRENTEAFF.

The chain uses TRBV6-6 and TRBJ1-1, with 7 positions matching TRBD1. The CDR3 is made up of 15 amino acids. The V gene end was trimmed by 5 bases and the J gene end by 8 bases; junction bases not matched to a gene: 14. CDR1 is MNHNY, CDR2 SVGAGI, per germline (reference sequence). CDR3 sequence: CASSHPPTGVKEAFF. Written as DNA, the CDR3 is TGTGCCAGCAGTCATCCTCCCACAGGGGTTAAGGAAGCTTTCTTT.

This sequence joins TRBV15 and TRBJ2-2; TRBD1 aligns across 11 bases. The CDR3 sequence is 16 residues long. With 4 bases clipped from V and 7 bases from J, the junction kept 8 bases outside the gene matches. The V gene's germline CDR1 is LNHNV and CDR2 YYDKDF (reference sequence). The CDR3 DNA is TGTGCCACCAGCATCCGGACAGGGGGCATGGACGGGGAGCTGTTTTTT. Its translation is CATSIRTGGMDGELFF.

This chain uses TRBV15 with TRBJ1-2, with 7 bases lining up with TRBD1. The V segment lost 4 bases and the J segment 2 bases; nucleotides outside the gene matches: 1. The CDR3 loop spans 13 amino acids. Germline V CDR1 and CDR2: LNHNV, YYDKDF (reference sequence). Here the CDR3 reads CATSTGQNYGYTF. The CDR3 DNA sequence: TGTGCCACCAGCACGGGACAGAACTATGGCTACACCTTC.

This clone is hyperexpanded within its sample. This rearrangement joins TRBV27 to TRBJ2-4; 7 bases fit TRBD1. The CDR3 contains 17 residues. Germline-derived CDR1 and CDR2 are MNHEY and SMNVEV (reference sequence). Unmatched junction bases numbered 10, after V lost 5 bases and J lost 0 bases. The CDR3 sequence is CASSQTGSALAKNIQYF. CDR3 DNA sequence: TGTGCCAGCAGTCAGACAGGGAGCGCGTTAGCCAAAAACATTCAGTACTTC.